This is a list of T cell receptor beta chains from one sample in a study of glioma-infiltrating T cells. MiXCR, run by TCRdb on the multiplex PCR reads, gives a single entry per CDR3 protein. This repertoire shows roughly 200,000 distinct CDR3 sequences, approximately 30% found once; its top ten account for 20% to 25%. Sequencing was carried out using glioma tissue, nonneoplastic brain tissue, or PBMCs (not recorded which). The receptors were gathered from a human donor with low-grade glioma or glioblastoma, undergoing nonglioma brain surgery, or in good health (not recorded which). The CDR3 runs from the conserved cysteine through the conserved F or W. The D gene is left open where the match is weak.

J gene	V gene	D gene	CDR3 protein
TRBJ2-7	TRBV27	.	CASSLSGGYRPYEQYF
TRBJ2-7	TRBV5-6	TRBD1	CASSDLTGAPRGEQYF
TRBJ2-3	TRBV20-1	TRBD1	CSARRDRVARTDTQYF
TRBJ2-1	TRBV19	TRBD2	CASTLIAGINNEQFF
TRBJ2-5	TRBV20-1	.	CSARDGVDEETQYF
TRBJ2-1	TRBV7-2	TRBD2	CASSSGLATYNEQFF
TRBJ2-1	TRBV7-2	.	CASSSTGGGSYNEQFF
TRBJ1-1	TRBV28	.	CASSLRQYTEAFF
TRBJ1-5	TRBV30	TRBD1	CTWSSGQRDEPQHF
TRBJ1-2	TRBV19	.	CASVEGQNYGYTF
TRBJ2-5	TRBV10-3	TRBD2	CAISEVAGTSGQETQYF
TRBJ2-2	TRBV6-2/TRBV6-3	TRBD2	CASSYYPGTSGVAGELFF
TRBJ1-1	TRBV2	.	CATDTGAHTEAFF
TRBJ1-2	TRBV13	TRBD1	CASTFWGQGENGYTF
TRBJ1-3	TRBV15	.	CATSRGGEGNTIYF
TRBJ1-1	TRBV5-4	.	CASSLGLGTSNTEAFF
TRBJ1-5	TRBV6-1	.	CASSHQGLSQPQHF